The 3 T cell receptor beta chains below were found in one sample sequenced in a study of OX40 agonist ivuxolimab in advanced cancers. The library was obtained by the immunoSEQ multiplex PCR assay. The table comes from immuneACCESS by way of TCRdb, which keeps in-frame sequences with V and J called. Part of the clones is missing from these tables; in studies checked, under half for an unresolved V gene and the rest for unknown reasons. The sample table lists some 60,000 clones, approximately 86% of them with a count of one. 3.5% to 5% of the sample is held by the ten biggest clonotypes. The specimen was CD4+ or CD8+ T cells sorted from blood, collected in a trial of the OX40 agonist ivuxolimab. The receptors were sampled from an adult with an advanced solid tumor such as melanoma, head and neck, liver or kidney cancer.

The V and J genes are TRBV2 and TRBJ1-3; possibly TRBD1 for D (5 bases). The CDR3 covers 13 residues. Trimming took off 6 bases at V and 3 bases at J, with 9 bases between the two ends. From germline, CDR1 is SNHLY and CDR2 FYNNEI. The CDR3 spells CASRQGGGNTIYF. The CDR3 DNA is TGTGCCAGCAGGCAGGGCGGTGGAAACACCATATATTTT.

The genes are TRBV6-1 and TRBJ1-6; D remains ambiguous. CDR3 length: 19 residues. Trimming removed 4 bases at V and 0 bases at J, with 19 bases between. The germline V gene encodes CDR1 MNHNS and CDR2 SASEGT. The CDR3 loop reads CASSAKSGLHSSYNSPLHF. DNA of the CDR3: TGTGCCAGCAGTGCCAAATCCGGTCTACATAGCTCCTATAATTCACCCCTCCACTTT.

Of note for this clone: Other nucleotide sequences from this sample produce the same CDR3. The rearrangement links TRBV5-1 to TRBJ2-2; 8 positions match TRBD1. V lost 0 bases and J lost 1; bases outside the gene matches: 2. The CDR3 runs 16 residues. The germline gives CDR1 SGHRS, CDR2 YFSETQ. The CDR3 spells CASSLAGTGNTGELFF. CDR3 DNA: TGCGCCAGCAGCTTGGCAGGGACAGGGAACACCGGGGAGCTGTTTTTT.